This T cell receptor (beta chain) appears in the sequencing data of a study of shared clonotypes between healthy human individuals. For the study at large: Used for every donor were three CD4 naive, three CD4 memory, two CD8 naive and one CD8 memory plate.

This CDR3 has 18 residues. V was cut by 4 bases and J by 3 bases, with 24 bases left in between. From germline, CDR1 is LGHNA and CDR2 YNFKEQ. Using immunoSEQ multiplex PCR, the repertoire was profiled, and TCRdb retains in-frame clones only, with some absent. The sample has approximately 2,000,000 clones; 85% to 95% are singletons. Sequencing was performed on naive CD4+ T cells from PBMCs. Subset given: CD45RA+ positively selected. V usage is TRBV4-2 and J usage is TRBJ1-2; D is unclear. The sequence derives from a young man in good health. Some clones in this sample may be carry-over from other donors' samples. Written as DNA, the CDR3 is TGTGCCAGCAGCCGGGAAAGAGTAACAGTGGCTCCGGACTATGGCTACACCTTC. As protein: CASSRERVTVAPDYGYTF.